This T cell receptor (beta chain) stems from a study of cytomegalovirus exposure and HLA in healthy donors. Study-wide points: Follow-up analysis seemed to connect common viral pathogens with several of the most significant clusters identified.

The V gene's germline CDR1 is KGHSH and CDR2 LQKENI. The CDR3 covers 15 residues. Trimming removed 1 base at V and 0 bases at J, with 10 bases between. The PCR ran on 60 Vbeta and 13 Jbeta primers. Method: immunoSEQ multiplex PCR; TCRdb's copy keeps in-frame clones and lacks some. The sample holds 190,000 or so clones, under 85% seen once. This clone was observed a few times. What it recognizes is unknown. Sequenced material: PBMCs. The source is a woman aged 50 to 65 in good health and CMV-seropositive. The chain recombines TRBV18 with TRBJ2-7; TRBD2 is a possible D gene (6 bases). CDR3 sequence (DNA): TGTGCCAGCTCACCACTGGCGGGGAGCTCCTACGAGCAGTACTTC. It translates to CASSPLAGSSYEQYF.